Sequencing of this TCR beta chain was carried out in a study of control samples from healthy donors and cancer patients. Trimming removed 4 bases at V and 4 bases at J, with 7 bases between. Germline V gene lookup returns CDR1 LGHDT and CDR2 YNNKEL (reference sequence). This CDR3 has 13 residues. Some clones are missing from TCRdb's copy, which holds only in-frame ones; the method was immunoSEQ multiplex PCR. The data hold 55,000 to 70,000 clones, with 90% observed a single time. The TCR originated in a man aged 55 to 70 with colorectal cancer. The sequencing sample was made of PBMCs. The chain carries TRBV3-1 (or the pseudogene TRBV3-2) and TRBJ2-2; no clear D. The CDR3 protein is CASSLMGTGELFF. For the CDR3, the DNA is TGTGCCAGCAGCCTCATGGGCACCGGGGAGCTGTTTTTT.